The 24 T cell receptor beta chains below were found in one sample sequenced in a study of blood T cell repertoires in COVID-19. Sequencing was performed with immunoSEQ multiplex PCR; in TCRdb, only in-frame clones are kept and a portion is missing. In the table there are fewer than 250,000 clones, less than 90% of which are singletons. Sequenced sample: peripheral blood. Receptors were obtained from a woman between 45 and 60 years old with acute or convalescent COVID-19.

The V and J genes are TRBV25-1 and TRBJ2-7; 7 bases match TRBD2. Unmatched junction bases numbered 8, after V lost 8 bases and J lost 1 base. CDR1 is MGHDK, CDR2 SYGVNS, per germline. The CDR3 spans 14 residues. The CDR3 DNA reads TGTGCCAGCGCGGCTAGCGGCCGATCCTACGAGCAGTACTTC. This gives the protein CASAASGRSYEQYF.

The chain couples TRBV11-2 to TRBJ1-1; D might be TRBD1 (6 bases). Germline CDR1 and CDR2: SGHAT and FQNNGV. The CDR3 runs to 16 residues. Between the trimmed V and J ends, which lost 1 base and 0 bases, there was a span of 12 bases. In DNA, the CDR3 is TGTGCCAGCAGCTTAGGGGGGGGCAGGGTGAACACTGAAGCTTTCTTT. It specifies CASSLGGGRVNTEAFF. The full variable domain, with the rest looked up from reference TRBV11-2 and TRBJ1-1, is EAGVAQSPRYKIIEKRQSVAFWCNPISGHATLYWYQQILGQGPKLLIQFQNNGVVDDSQLPKDRFSAERLKGVDSTLKIQPAKLEDSAVYLCASSLGGGRVNTEAFFGQGTRLTVV.

This clone was detected once. This chain joins TRBV24-1 and TRBJ2-1; 9 nucleotides agree with TRBD2. The germline CDR1 and CDR2 sequences are KGHDR and SFDVKD. This CDR3 has 15 residues. With V trimmed by 3 bases and J by 8 bases, 7 bases remained unmatched. CDR3 loop: CATSDRGRGGDEQFF. CDR3 DNA: TGTGCCACCAGTGATCGAGGGCGCGGGGGGGATGAGCAGTTCTTC.

The J gene is TRBJ2-7, the V gene TRBV29-1, with 7 bases that match TRBD1. The CDR3 covers 12 residues. J was trimmed by 1 base and V by 7 bases; bases with no gene match: 4. Germline lookup yields CDR1 SQVTM and CDR2 ANQGSEA. The CDR3 region is CSAGTVSYEQYF. As DNA, the CDR3 is TGCAGCGCCGGGACAGTATCCTACGAGCAGTACTTC.

This CDR3 is CASSEEGSSGGELFF. Written as DNA, the CDR3 is TGTGCCAGCAGTGAAGAGGGTAGCTCTGGCGGGGAGCTGTTTTTT. The rearrangement links TRBV6-4 to TRBJ2-2, with D perhaps matching TRBD2 (5 bases). The CDR3 totals 15 residues. Germline V gene lookup returns CDR1 MRHNA and CDR2 SNTAGT. The V end lost 3 bases, the J end lost 7 bases, and 15 bases lay between the germline ends.

This clone was picked up one time. The chain carries TRBV7-9 and TRBJ1-5, with TRBD1 identical over 10 bases. The CDR3 runs to 15 residues. V lost 4 bases and J lost 6; bases outside the gene matches: 6. Germline V gives CDR1 SEHNR, CDR2 FQNEAQ (reference sequence). CDR3 sequence: CASSSGDRGSQPQHF. Written as DNA, the CDR3 is TGTGCCAGCAGCTCAGGGGACAGGGGTTCTCAGCCCCAGCATTTT. Together with reference TRBV7-9 and TRBJ1-5, the CDR3 gives the full variable domain: DTGVSQNPRHKITKRGQNVTFRCDPISEHNRLYWYRQTLGQGPEFLTYFQNEAQLEKSRLLSDRFSAERPKGSFSTLEIQRTEQGDSAMYLCASSSGDRGSQPQHFGDGTRLSIL.

The chain carries TRBV7-2 and TRBJ2-2, with 7 bases fitting TRBD1. V lost 5 bases to trimming and J lost 2 bases; unmatched junction nucleotides: 5. Germline CDR1 reads SGHTA; CDR2 reads FQGNSA. The CDR3 loop spans 15 amino acids. CDR3 DNA sequence: TGTGCCAGCAGCCTAGGGGGCCTAAACACCGGGGAGCTGTTTTTT. It is translated as CASSLGGLNTGELFF.

This clone was observed once. This sequence joins TRBV3-1 (or the pseudogene TRBV3-2) and TRBJ2-1; 8 bases match TRBD2. CDR3 size: 16 residues. Looked up from germline, CDR1 is LGHDT and CDR2 is YNNKEL (reference sequence). The V and J ends lost 3 bases and 4 bases, in that order; junction bases with no gene match: 8. CDR3 region: CASSQDGRGGYNEQFF. The DNA for the CDR3 is TGTGCCAGCAGCCAGGACGGGAGGGGGGGATACAATGAGCAGTTCTTC.

The gene calls are TRBV27 and TRBJ1-1; D remains unclear. The germline gives CDR1 MNHEY, CDR2 SMNVEV (reference sequence). The CDR3 consists of 14 residues. The V gene lost 5 bases and the J gene lost 5 bases, with 15 bases spanning the gap. DNA of the CDR3: TGTGCCAGCAGTCCCCTCTCGGGGAGTACTGAAGCTTTCTTT. This translates into CASSPLSGSTEAFF.

The chain employs TRBV27 and TRBJ1-2, with TRBD1 matching over 8 bases. Germline CDR1 is MNHEY and CDR2 is SMNVEV (reference sequence). This CDR3 contains 13 residues. Losses at the gene ends were 6 bases for V and 7 bases for J; bases not matched to a gene: 7. The CDR3 DNA reads as TGTGCCAGCAGCAATGCGGACAGGGTTGGCTACACCTTC. Residues: CASSNADRVGYTF.

V usage is TRBV24-1 and J usage is TRBJ2-2; tentatively, D is TRBD2 (5 bases). This CDR3 spans 16 amino acids. CDR1 is KGHDR, CDR2 SFDVKD, per germline. Trimming stripped 6 bases from V and 3 bases from J, with 16 bases between. This chain's CDR3 is CATSPRGVEDTGELFF. For the CDR3, the DNA is TGTGCCACCAGTCCTCGAGGTGTGGAGGACACCGGGGAGCTGTTTTTT.

The V gene is TRBV25-1, the J gene TRBJ1-2, with unresolved D. The ends were cut back, 3 bases at V and 5 bases at J, with 10 bases in the middle. Germline V gene lookup returns CDR1 MGHDK and CDR2 SYGVNS. The CDR3 spans 13 residues. The CDR3 here is CASSEGGSYGYTF. DNA for the CDR3: TGTGCCAGCAGTGAGGGCGGGTCTTATGGCTACACCTTC.

The chain is built from TRBV7-9 and TRBJ1-2; D perhaps matches TRBD1 (6 bases). The germline gives CDR1 SEHNR, CDR2 FQNEAQ (reference sequence). V was shortened by 2 bases and J by 2 bases, with 9 bases between the two germline ends. This CDR3 contains 14 residues. CDR3 DNA sequence: TGTGCCAGCAGCTTAACCGGGACAAACTATGGCTACACCTTC. This translates into CASSLTGTNYGYTF.

J is TRBJ2-1 and V is TRBV10-1; 10 nucleotides agree with TRBD2. Germline V lookup: CDR1 WNHNN, CDR2 SYGVQD (reference sequence). V was pared by 4 bases and J by 6 bases, with 9 bases of the junction left unmatched. The CDR3 covers 16 residues. The CDR3 nucleotides read TGCGCCAGCAGTGGATCGCTAGCGGGAGAAGTCAATGAGCAGTTCTTC. Protein product: CASSGSLAGEVNEQFF.

CDR3 DNA sequence: TGTGCCAGCAGCCTTAGAGCGAATTCACCCCTCCACTTT. This codes for CASSLRANSPLHF. The chain combines TRBV6-5 with TRBJ1-6, with D unclear. V lost 6 bases to trimming and J lost 7 bases, with 10 bases between them. The CDR3 has 13 residues. CDR1 is MNHEY and CDR2 is SVGAGI in the germline V gene.

The chain couples TRBV18 to TRBJ1-2; D might be TRBD1 (5 bases). In germline, CDR1 is KGHSH, CDR2 LQKENI. V lost 6 bases and J lost 0, with 17 bases in between. CDR3 size: 16 residues. The CDR3 loop reads CASSLPWGEPNYGYTF. The DNA for the CDR3 is TGTGCCAGCTCTCTACCGTGGGGGGAACCTAACTATGGCTACACCTTC.

The V and J genes are TRBV5-1 and TRBJ2-7; TRBD1 is a possible D gene (6 bases). The CDR3 totals 18 residues. V lost 3 bases and J lost 6, with 28 bases in between. Germline-derived CDR1 and CDR2 are SGHRS and YFSETQ. In nucleotides, the CDR3 is TGCGCCAGCAGCTCGATTGTAGGGGCCACAGGGTTCAAGTTCGAGCAGTACTTC. Translating gives CASSSIVGATGFKFEQYF.

The CDR3 nucleotides are TGTGCCAGCAGCTTATGGGGACCGGGGGATTCACCCCTCCACTTT. Translation gives CASSLWGPGDSPLHF. This chain joins TRBV13 and TRBJ1-6; weak D call: TRBD1 (5 bases). The CDR3 runs to 15 residues. Germline CDR1 reads PRHDT; CDR2 reads FYEKMQ (reference sequence). V was pared by 2 bases and J by 8 bases, with 13 bases between.

The V gene is TRBV27, the J gene TRBJ2-1; 15 bases align to TRBD2. This CDR3 is built from 15 residues. CDR1 and CDR2 from the germline V gene are MNHEY and SMNVEV (reference sequence). The V gene end was trimmed by 6 bases and the J gene end by 12 bases; junction bases not matched to a gene: 9. The CDR3 region is CASSPGTSGGPGQFF. The CDR3 nucleotides are TGTGCCAGCAGCCCCGGGACTAGCGGGGGGCCGGGGCAGTTCTTC.

This rearrangement joins TRBV9 to TRBJ1-5; 8 bases match TRBD1. J lost 7 bases, V lost 4 bases, and 7 bases had no gene match. In germline, CDR1 is SGDLS, CDR2 YYNGEE. The CDR3 contains 14 residues. The CDR3 nucleotides are TGTGCCAGCAGCTTCCGGACAGGGAGGCAGCCCCAGCATTTT. Amino acids: CASSFRTGRQPQHF. Supplemented by reference TRBV9 and TRBJ1-5, the full variable domain reads DSGVTQTPKHLITATGQRVTLRCSPRSGDLSVYWYQQSLDQGLQFLIQYYNGEERAKGNILERFSAQQFPDLHSELNLSSLELGDSALYFCASSFRTGRQPQHFGDGTRLSIL.

J is TRBJ1-5 and V is TRBV7-2, with D tentatively TRBD1 (6 bases). CDR3 length: 16 amino acids. CDR1 SGHTA and CDR2 FQGNSA come from the germline V gene. The germline V and J ends were trimmed by 1 base and 4 bases, with 14 bases remaining between them. The CDR3 nucleotides read TGTGCCAGCAGCTTAGTAGGGGGGGCCCTAAATCAGCCCCAGCATTTT. It encodes CASSLVGGALNQPQHF. Full variable domain (missing parts from reference TRBV7-2 and TRBJ1-5): GAGVSQSPSNKVTEKGKDVELRCDPISGHTALYWYRQSLGQGLEFLIYFQGNSAPDKSGLPSDRFSAERTGGSVSTLTIQRTQQEDSAVYLCASSLVGGALNQPQHFGDGTRLSIL.

The chain combines TRBV5-1 with TRBJ2-7, with D tentatively TRBD2 (6 bases). CDR1 SGHRS and CDR2 YFSETQ come from the germline V gene. CDR3 length equals 14 residues. The ends were cut back, 7 bases at V and 2 bases at J, with 16 bases in the middle. CDR3 in amino acids: CASQPGTGAYEQYF. For the CDR3, the DNA is TGCGCCAGCCAGCCCGGGACGGGAGCCTACGAGCAGTACTTC.

The rearrangement joins TRBV4-2 to TRBJ2-3; TRBD1 aligns across 9 bases. This CDR3 spans 13 amino acids. Germline V lookup: CDR1 LGHNA, CDR2 YNFKEQ. V was pared by 4 bases and J by 5 bases, with 1 base of the junction left unmatched. Here the CDR3 DNA reads TGTGCCAGCAGCCGGGACAGGGTAGATACGCAGTATTTT. It translates to CASSRDRVDTQYF.

The chain carries TRBV7-6 and TRBJ1-2, with TRBD1 matching 8 bases. V was pared by 1 base and J by 5 bases, with 9 bases of the junction left unmatched. Germline V CDR1 and CDR2: SGHVS, FNYEAQ. The CDR3 sequence is 16 residues long. The CDR3 sequence: CASSLGRGDRNYGYTF. The CDR3 nucleotides are TGTGCCAGCAGCTTAGGCCGTGGGGACAGGAATTATGGCTACACCTTC.